The entry below gives a single T cell receptor (beta chain) sequence along with its context. Its antigen is not identified. This specimen comes from a study of cytomegalovirus exposure and HLA in healthy donors. Findings and limits, study-wide: Researchers catalogued roughly 150 TCR beta chains as cytomegalovirus-associated. Later analysis showed TCR association rates varying by HLA locus, highest for DRB1 and lowest for HLA-C.

Use of 60 Vbeta and 13 Jbeta primers characterized the PCR. The assay was immunoSEQ multiplex PCR, and TCRdb's table has in-frame clones only and misses some. The data contain 90,000 or so clones, about 73% of them singletons. The CDR3 has 14 residues. The V and J ends lost 5 bases and 4 bases, in that order; junction bases with no gene match: 4. Germline values: CDR1 PRHDT, CDR2 FYEKMQ (reference sequence). The chain links TRBV13 to TRBJ1-3; 8 bases match TRBD1. The sample comprised PBMCs. This clonotype was sampled from a woman between 50 and 59 years old in good health and CMV-seropositive. The CDR3 region is CASSPDRGGNTIYF. CDR3 bases: TGTGCCAGCAGCCCCGACAGGGGAGGAAACACCATATATTTT. Drawing the rest from reference TRBV13 and TRBJ1-3, the complete variable domain is AAGVIQSPRHLIKEKRETATLKCYPIPRHDTVYWYQQGPGQDPQFLISFYEKMQSDKGSIPDRFSAQQFSDYHSELNMSSLELGDSALYFCASSPDRGGNTIYFGEGSWLTVV.